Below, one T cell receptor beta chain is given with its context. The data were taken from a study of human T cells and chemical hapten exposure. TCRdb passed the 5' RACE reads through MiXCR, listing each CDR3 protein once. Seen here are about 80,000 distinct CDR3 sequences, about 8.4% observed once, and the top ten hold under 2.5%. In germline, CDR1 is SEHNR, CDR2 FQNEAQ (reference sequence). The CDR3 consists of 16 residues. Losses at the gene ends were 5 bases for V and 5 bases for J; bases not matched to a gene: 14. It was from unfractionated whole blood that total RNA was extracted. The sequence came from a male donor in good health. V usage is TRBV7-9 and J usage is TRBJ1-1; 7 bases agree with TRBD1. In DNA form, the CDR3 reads TGTGCCAGCAGCCCCCCACAAACAGGGGAGGGAACTGAAGCTTTCTTT. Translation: CASSPPQTGEGTEAFF.